Listed below are T cell receptor beta chains from one sample, sequenced in a study of blood T cell repertoires in COVID-19. Using immunoSEQ multiplex PCR, the repertoire was profiled, and TCRdb retains in-frame clones only, with some absent. The profile shows 240,000 or so clones, about 80% of them singletons. Input material: peripheral blood. These receptor sequences come from a woman aged 80 or older with acute or convalescent COVID-19. Each CDR3 is given with its conserved first and last residue. Each record gives: J gene, CDR3 length, V gene, D gene, clone size, CDR3 DNA, CDR3 protein. The D gene is left open where the match is weak. The size of a clone is reported for some rows only, either as once, few or many, or as a class for expanded clones.

j_call: TRBJ2-7
cdr3_length: 14
v_call: TRBV13
d_call: TRBD1
clone_size: .
cdr3_nt: TGTGCCAGCAGCTCGAAGACAGGGGTGTACGAGCAGTACTTC
cdr3_aa: CASSSKTGVYEQYF

j_call: TRBJ1-2
cdr3_length: 14
v_call: TRBV4-3
d_call: TRBD1
clone_size: few
cdr3_nt: TGCGCCAGCAGCCAACCCGACAGGGTCGGTGGCTACACCTTC
cdr3_aa: CASSQPDRVGGYTF

j_call: TRBJ1-2
cdr3_length: 15
v_call: TRBV18
d_call: TRBD1
clone_size: few
cdr3_nt: TGTGCCAGCTCCTACGGGACAGGGGGTACCTATGGCTACACCTTC
cdr3_aa: CASSYGTGGTYGYTF

j_call: TRBJ2-7
cdr3_length: 12
v_call: TRBV15
d_call: .
clone_size: .
cdr3_nt: TGTGCCACCAGCAGAGATTCGACCTCGCGGGACTTC
cdr3_aa: CATSRDSTSRDF

j_call: TRBJ2-1
cdr3_length: 15
v_call: TRBV10-3
d_call: TRBD2
clone_size: .
cdr3_nt: TGTGCCATCAGTGACCTTGCGGGAGCCTACAATGAGCAGTTCTTC
cdr3_aa: CAISDLAGAYNEQFF

j_call: TRBJ2-1
cdr3_length: 15
v_call: TRBV9
d_call: TRBD2
clone_size: .
cdr3_nt: TGTGCCAGCAGCGTAGGGCTAGCGGGGTACAATGAGCAGTTCTTC
cdr3_aa: CASSVGLAGYNEQFF

j_call: TRBJ1-3
cdr3_length: 14
v_call: TRBV9
d_call: .
clone_size: .
cdr3_nt: TGTGCCAGCAGCGTAGCCCAGGGTGGAAACACCATATATTTT
cdr3_aa: CASSVAQGGNTIYF

j_call: TRBJ2-3
cdr3_length: 15
v_call: TRBV5-1
d_call: TRBD1
clone_size: few
cdr3_nt: TGCGCCAGCAGCCAACAGGGGTTCATCACAGATACGCAGTATTTT
cdr3_aa: CASSQQGFITDTQYF

j_call: TRBJ2-3
cdr3_length: 14
v_call: TRBV2
d_call: .
clone_size: few
cdr3_nt: TGTGCCACCCTTCCGGAGACTAGCACAGATACGCAGTATTTT
cdr3_aa: CATLPETSTDTQYF

j_call: TRBJ1-6
cdr3_length: 15
v_call: TRBV10-3
d_call: .
clone_size: .
cdr3_nt: TGTGCCATCCGGACCGAGGTGCAGGGAAGTTCACCCCTCCACTTT
cdr3_aa: CAIRTEVQGSSPLHF

j_call: TRBJ1-1
cdr3_length: 13
v_call: TRBV19
d_call: .
clone_size: .
cdr3_nt: TGTGCCAGTAGGGAGCAGGGGATTTCTGAAGCTTTCTTT
cdr3_aa: CASREQGISEAFF

j_call: TRBJ2-7
cdr3_length: 13
v_call: TRBV6-5
d_call: TRBD1
clone_size: .
cdr3_nt: TGTGCCAGCAGCCAGGGGGATCCCTACGAGCAGTACTTC
cdr3_aa: CASSQGDPYEQYF

j_call: TRBJ1-6
cdr3_length: 15
v_call: TRBV12-5
d_call: .
clone_size: .
cdr3_nt: TGTGCTAGTGGTTTGGCCAAGGGCGGGGTGCCACCCCTCCACTTT
cdr3_aa: CASGLAKGGVPPLHF

j_call: TRBJ2-1
cdr3_length: 14
v_call: TRBV5-1
d_call: .
clone_size: .
cdr3_nt: TGCGCCAGCAGCTCCGGGACACAGATGAATGAGCAGTTCTTC
cdr3_aa: CASSSGTQMNEQFF

j_call: TRBJ1-5
cdr3_length: 16
v_call: TRBV19
d_call: TRBD1
clone_size: .
cdr3_nt: TGTGCCAGTAGTATGGAGGGGGCAGGGGGCAATCAGCCCCAGCATTTT
cdr3_aa: CASSMEGAGGNQPQHF

j_call: TRBJ1-2
cdr3_length: 12
v_call: TRBV29-1
d_call: .
clone_size: .
cdr3_nt: TGCAGCGTTGTAGGACAGAACTATGGCTACACCTTC
cdr3_aa: CSVVGQNYGYTF

j_call: TRBJ2-2
cdr3_length: 14
v_call: TRBV19
d_call: TRBD1
clone_size: .
cdr3_nt: TGTGCCAGTACAACAGGGGGGAACACCGGGGAGCTGTTTTTT
cdr3_aa: CASTTGGNTGELFF

j_call: TRBJ1-1
cdr3_length: 14
v_call: TRBV6-5
d_call: .
clone_size: .
cdr3_nt: TGTGCCAGCAATCCCCCCGGGAGGAACACTGAAGCTTTCTTT
cdr3_aa: CASNPPGRNTEAFF

j_call: TRBJ2-2
cdr3_length: 18
v_call: TRBV5-1
d_call: TRBD1
clone_size: .
cdr3_nt: TGCGCCAGCAGCTTGCAGTGGTGGCCAGGGGGTCTCACCGGGGAGCTGTTTTTT
cdr3_aa: CASSLQWWPGGLTGELFF

j_call: TRBJ1-2
cdr3_length: 15
v_call: TRBV6-6
d_call: TRBD1
clone_size: few
cdr3_nt: TGTGCCAGCAGTTCCAGGGACAGCCGGAACTATGGCTACACCTTC
cdr3_aa: CASSSRDSRNYGYTF

j_call: TRBJ2-1
cdr3_length: 18
v_call: TRBV18
d_call: .
clone_size: .
cdr3_nt: TGTGCCAGCTCACCGTCCGGCATTGGACAGATCGTTGACAATGGGCAGTTCTTC
cdr3_aa: CASSPSGIGQIVDNGQFF

j_call: TRBJ1-2
cdr3_length: 16
v_call: TRBV6-6
d_call: TRBD1
clone_size: .
cdr3_nt: TGTGCCAGCAGTTCCTGGCGGACAGGGGGGAACTATGGCTACACCTTC
cdr3_aa: CASSSWRTGGNYGYTF

j_call: TRBJ1-6
cdr3_length: 13
v_call: TRBV12-3/TRBV12-4
d_call: .
clone_size: .
cdr3_nt: TGTGCCAGCAGTTTTGCAGTCAATTCACCCCTCCACTTT
cdr3_aa: CASSFAVNSPLHF

j_call: TRBJ2-7
cdr3_length: 15
v_call: TRBV13
d_call: .
clone_size: few
cdr3_nt: TGTGCCAGCAGCTTAGGCGGCAGGGGAGCTGGTGAGCAGTACTTC
cdr3_aa: CASSLGGRGAGEQYF

j_call: TRBJ1-6
cdr3_length: 16
v_call: TRBV30
d_call: TRBD1
clone_size: .
cdr3_nt: TGTGCCTGGAGTGGCCCGGGACAGCTCGGGAATTCACCCCTCCACTTT
cdr3_aa: CAWSGPGQLGNSPLHF

j_call: TRBJ2-1
cdr3_length: 16
v_call: TRBV11-2
d_call: TRBD2
clone_size: .
cdr3_nt: TGTGCCAGCAGCTTGGCGGGACTAGCGGGAGGAAATGAGCAGTTCTTC
cdr3_aa: CASSLAGLAGGNEQFF

j_call: TRBJ2-7
cdr3_length: 14
v_call: TRBV6-5
d_call: TRBD1
clone_size: .
cdr3_nt: TGTGCCAGCAGACGGACAGGGGAGGGCTACGAGCAGTACTTC
cdr3_aa: CASRRTGEGYEQYF

j_call: TRBJ1-6
cdr3_length: 13
v_call: TRBV11-2
d_call: .
clone_size: .
cdr3_nt: TGTGCCAGCAGCTCGAGGGGGGGGTCACCCCTCCACTTT
cdr3_aa: CASSSRGGSPLHF

j_call: TRBJ1-1
cdr3_length: 15
v_call: TRBV11-2
d_call: .
clone_size: .
cdr3_nt: TGTGCCAGCAGCCCAAGACCAGGGTCGAACACTGAAGCTTTCTTT
cdr3_aa: CASSPRPGSNTEAFF

j_call: TRBJ2-2
cdr3_length: 16
v_call: TRBV4-2
d_call: .
clone_size: .
cdr3_nt: TGTGCCAGCAGACGATCAGAGCAGGGGAACACCGGGGAGCTGTTTTTT
cdr3_aa: CASRRSEQGNTGELFF

j_call: TRBJ1-5
cdr3_length: 15
v_call: TRBV28
d_call: TRBD1
clone_size: many
cdr3_nt: TGTGCCAGCAGCCGACCCGGGACAGCGAGTCAGCCCCAGCATTTT
cdr3_aa: CASSRPGTASQPQHF

j_call: TRBJ2-5
cdr3_length: 15
v_call: TRBV7-3
d_call: .
clone_size: .
cdr3_nt: TGTGCCAGCAGCTTAACGGGCTCAAGATTGGAGACCCAGTACTTC
cdr3_aa: CASSLTGSRLETQYF

j_call: TRBJ2-3
cdr3_length: 13
v_call: TRBV11-3
d_call: TRBD1
clone_size: .
cdr3_nt: TGTGCCAGCAGCTTGGACAGGGTAGATACGCAGTATTTT
cdr3_aa: CASSLDRVDTQYF

j_call: TRBJ1-2
cdr3_length: 15
v_call: TRBV5-4
d_call: .
clone_size: once
cdr3_nt: TGTGCCAGCAGCCCCGGCGGAGGGGCCGACTATGGCTACACCTTC
cdr3_aa: CASSPGGGADYGYTF

j_call: TRBJ1-2
cdr3_length: 14
v_call: TRBV7-2
d_call: TRBD1
clone_size: .
cdr3_nt: TGTGCCAGCAGCTTGGACAGGGGGAGGGGTGGCTACACCTTC
cdr3_aa: CASSLDRGRGGYTF

j_call: TRBJ1-3
cdr3_length: 15
v_call: TRBV9
d_call: .
clone_size: .
cdr3_nt: TGTGCCAGCAGCGCCACGGACAGAACTGGAAACACCATATATTTT
cdr3_aa: CASSATDRTGNTIYF

j_call: TRBJ1-4
cdr3_length: 16
v_call: TRBV5-1
d_call: .
clone_size: .
cdr3_nt: TGCGCCAGCAGCACAGGACAGCCCTCAACTAATGAAAAACTGTTTTTT
cdr3_aa: CASSTGQPSTNEKLFF

j_call: TRBJ1-1
cdr3_length: 14
v_call: TRBV7-9
d_call: TRBD1
clone_size: many
cdr3_nt: TGTGCCAGCAGCTTCGGACAGGAGGAGGGTGAAGCTTTCTTT
cdr3_aa: CASSFGQEEGEAFF

j_call: TRBJ1-3
cdr3_length: 15
v_call: TRBV12-5
d_call: TRBD1
clone_size: .
cdr3_nt: TGTGCTAGTGGGCCGGGACAGGGGTCCGGAAACACCATATATTTT
cdr3_aa: CASGPGQGSGNTIYF

j_call: TRBJ2-7
cdr3_length: 17
v_call: TRBV14
d_call: TRBD2
clone_size: .
cdr3_nt: TGTGCCAGCAGCCCCAAGTGGGCGGGGGGGAGCTCCTACGAGCAGTACTTC
cdr3_aa: CASSPKWAGGSSYEQYF

j_call: TRBJ2-1
cdr3_length: 12
v_call: TRBV5-4
d_call: .
clone_size: few
cdr3_nt: TGTGCCAGCAGCTATCAATACAATGAGCAGTTCTTC
cdr3_aa: CASSYQYNEQFF

j_call: TRBJ2-5
cdr3_length: 15
v_call: TRBV20-1
d_call: TRBD2
clone_size: .
cdr3_nt: TGCAGTGCTAGTTATTGGCGAGCGGGAGTAGAGACCCAGTACTTC
cdr3_aa: CSASYWRAGVETQYF